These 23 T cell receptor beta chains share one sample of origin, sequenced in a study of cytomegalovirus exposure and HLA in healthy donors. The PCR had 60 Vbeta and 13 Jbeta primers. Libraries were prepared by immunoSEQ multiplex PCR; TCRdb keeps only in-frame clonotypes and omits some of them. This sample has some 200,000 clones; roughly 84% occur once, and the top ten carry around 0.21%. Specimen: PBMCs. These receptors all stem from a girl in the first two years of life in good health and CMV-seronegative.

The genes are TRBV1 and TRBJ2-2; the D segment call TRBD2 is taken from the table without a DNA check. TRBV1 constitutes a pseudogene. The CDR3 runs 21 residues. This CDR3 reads CTSSQDRGPGLAGRDTGELFF. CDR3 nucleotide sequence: TGCACCAGCAGCCAAGATAGGGGGCCGGGACTAGCGGGAAGGGACACCGGGGAGCTGTTTTTT.

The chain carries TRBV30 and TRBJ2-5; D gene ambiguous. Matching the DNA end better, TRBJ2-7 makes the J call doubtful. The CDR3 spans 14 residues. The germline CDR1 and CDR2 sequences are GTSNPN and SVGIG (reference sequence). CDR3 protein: CAWSPLSTAYEQYF. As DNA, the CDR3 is TGTGCCTGGAGTCCTCTTAGCACCGCCTACGAGCAGTACTTC.

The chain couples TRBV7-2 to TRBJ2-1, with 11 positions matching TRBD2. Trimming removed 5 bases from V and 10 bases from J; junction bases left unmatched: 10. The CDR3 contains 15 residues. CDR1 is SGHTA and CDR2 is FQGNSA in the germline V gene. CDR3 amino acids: CASSQTLAGGTEQFF. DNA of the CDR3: TGTGCCAGCAGCCAAACCCTAGCGGGAGGCACGGAGCAGTTCTTC.

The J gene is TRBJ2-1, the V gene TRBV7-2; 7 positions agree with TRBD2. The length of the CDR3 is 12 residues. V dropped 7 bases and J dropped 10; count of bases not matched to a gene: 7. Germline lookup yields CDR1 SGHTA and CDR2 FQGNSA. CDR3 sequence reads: CASTVAGPEQFF. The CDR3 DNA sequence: TGTGCCAGCACCGTAGCGGGCCCGGAGCAGTTCTTC.

The CDR3 here is CASSLAGQGYEQYF. CDR3 coding DNA: TGTGCCAGCAGCTTAGCGGGACAGGGCTACGAGCAGTACTTC. The J gene is TRBJ2-7, the V gene TRBV7-9; 9 bases line up with TRBD1. V lost 0 bases and J lost 3; bases outside the gene matches: 0. Per the germline V gene, CDR1 is SEHNR and CDR2 is FQNEAQ (reference sequence). The length of the CDR3 is 14 residues. The variable domain in full, with the rest retrieved from reference TRBV7-9 and TRBJ2-7, is DTGVSQNPRHKITKRGQNVTFRCDPISEHNRLYWYRQTLGQGPEFLTYFQNEAQLEKSRLLSDRFSAERPKGSFSTLEIQRTEQGDSAMYLCASSLAGQGYEQYFGPGTRLTVT.

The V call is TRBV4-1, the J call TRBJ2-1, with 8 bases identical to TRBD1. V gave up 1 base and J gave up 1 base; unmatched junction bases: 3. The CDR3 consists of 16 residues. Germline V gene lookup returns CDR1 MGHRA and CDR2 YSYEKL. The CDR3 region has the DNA TGCGCCAGCAGCCAAGTAGGACAGGGTTCCTACAATGAGCAGTTCTTC. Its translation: CASSQVGQGSYNEQFF.

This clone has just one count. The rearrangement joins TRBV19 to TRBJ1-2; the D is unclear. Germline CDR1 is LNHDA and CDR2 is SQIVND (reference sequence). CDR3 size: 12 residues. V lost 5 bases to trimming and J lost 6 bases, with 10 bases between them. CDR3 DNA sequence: TGTGCCAGTAGTCGGGTCACCGATGGCTACACCTTC. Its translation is CASSRVTDGYTF.

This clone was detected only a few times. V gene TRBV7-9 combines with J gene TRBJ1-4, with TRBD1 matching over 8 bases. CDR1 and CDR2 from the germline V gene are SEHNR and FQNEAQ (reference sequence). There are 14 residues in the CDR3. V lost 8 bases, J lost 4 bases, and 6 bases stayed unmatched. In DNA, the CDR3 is TGTGCCAGCGGTCCCAGGGGGCGTAATGAAAAACTGTTTTTT. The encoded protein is CASGPRGRNEKLFF.

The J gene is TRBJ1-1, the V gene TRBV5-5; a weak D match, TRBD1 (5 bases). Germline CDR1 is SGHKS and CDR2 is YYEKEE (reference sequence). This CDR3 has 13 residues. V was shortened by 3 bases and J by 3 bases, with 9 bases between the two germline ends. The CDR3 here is CASSSREDTEAFF. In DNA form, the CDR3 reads TGTGCCAGCAGCTCCAGGGAAGACACTGAAGCTTTCTTT.

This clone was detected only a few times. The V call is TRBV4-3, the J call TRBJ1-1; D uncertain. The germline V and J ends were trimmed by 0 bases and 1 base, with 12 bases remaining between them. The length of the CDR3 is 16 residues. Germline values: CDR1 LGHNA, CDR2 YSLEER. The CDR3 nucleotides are TGCGCCAGCAGCCAAGATATATCGAGCGAGAACACTGAAGCTTTCTTT. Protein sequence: CASSQDISSENTEAFF.

This chain's CDR3 is CASSSSGKGQETQYF. The CDR3, as DNA: TGTGCCAGCAGTTCTAGCGGGAAGGGGCAAGAGACCCAGTACTTC. The chain recombines TRBV27 with TRBJ2-5; 9 nucleotides agree with TRBD2. This CDR3 contains 15 residues. The V gene end was trimmed by 4 bases and the J gene end by 2 bases; junction bases not matched to a gene: 5. CDR1 and CDR2 from the germline V gene are MNHEY and SMNVEV (reference sequence).

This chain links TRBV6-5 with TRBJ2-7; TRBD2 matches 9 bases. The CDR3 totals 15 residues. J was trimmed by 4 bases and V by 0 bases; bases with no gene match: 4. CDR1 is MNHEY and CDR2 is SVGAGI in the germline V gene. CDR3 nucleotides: TGTGCCAGCAGTTACTCGACGGGACTAGCTTACGAGCAGTACTTC. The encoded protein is CASSYSTGLAYEQYF.

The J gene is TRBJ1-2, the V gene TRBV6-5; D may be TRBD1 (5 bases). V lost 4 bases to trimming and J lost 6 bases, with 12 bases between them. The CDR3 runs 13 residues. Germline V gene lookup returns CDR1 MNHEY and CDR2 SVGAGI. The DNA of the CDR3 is TGTGCCAGCAGTTGGACACTTGGAGATGGCTACACCTTC. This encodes CASSWTLGDGYTF.

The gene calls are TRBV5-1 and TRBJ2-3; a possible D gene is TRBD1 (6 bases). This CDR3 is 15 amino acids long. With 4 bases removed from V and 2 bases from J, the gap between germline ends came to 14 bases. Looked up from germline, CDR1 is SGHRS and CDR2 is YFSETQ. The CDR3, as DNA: TGCGCCAGCAGCAGGGACACCGTATACACAGATACGCAGTATTTT. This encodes CASSRDTVYTDTQYF. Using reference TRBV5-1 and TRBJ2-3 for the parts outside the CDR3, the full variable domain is KAGVTQTPRYLIKTRGQQVTLSCSPISGHRSVSWYQQTPGQGLQFLFEYFSETQRNKGNFPGRFSGRQFSNSRSEMNVSTLELGDSALYLCASSRDTVYTDTQYFGPGTRLTVL.

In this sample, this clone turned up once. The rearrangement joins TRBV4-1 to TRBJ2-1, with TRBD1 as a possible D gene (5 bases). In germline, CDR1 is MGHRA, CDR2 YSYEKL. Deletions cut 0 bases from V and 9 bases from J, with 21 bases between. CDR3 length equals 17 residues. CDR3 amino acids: CASSQDPVGPGLAEQFF. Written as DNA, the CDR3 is TGCGCCAGCAGCCAAGATCCGGTGGGGCCCGGTCTTGCTGAGCAGTTCTTC.

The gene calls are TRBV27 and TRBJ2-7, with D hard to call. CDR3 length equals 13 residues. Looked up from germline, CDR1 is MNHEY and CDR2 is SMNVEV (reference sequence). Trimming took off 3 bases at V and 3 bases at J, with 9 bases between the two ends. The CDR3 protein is CASSFKENYEQYF. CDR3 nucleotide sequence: TGTGCCAGCAGTTTTAAGGAGAACTACGAGCAGTACTTC.

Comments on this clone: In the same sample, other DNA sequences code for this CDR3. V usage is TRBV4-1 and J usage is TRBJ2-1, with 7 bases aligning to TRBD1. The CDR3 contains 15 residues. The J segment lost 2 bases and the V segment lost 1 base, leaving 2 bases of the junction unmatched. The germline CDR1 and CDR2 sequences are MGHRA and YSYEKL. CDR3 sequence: CASSQGQGPYNEQFF. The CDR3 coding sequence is TGCGCCAGCAGCCAAGGACAGGGACCCTACAATGAGCAGTTCTTC.

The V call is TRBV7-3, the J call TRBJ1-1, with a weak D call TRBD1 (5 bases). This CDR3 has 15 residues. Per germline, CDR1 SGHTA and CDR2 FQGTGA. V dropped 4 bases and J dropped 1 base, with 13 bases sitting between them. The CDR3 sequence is CASSSQRQGNTEAFF. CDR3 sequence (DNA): TGTGCCAGCAGCTCACAAAGGCAGGGGAACACTGAAGCTTTCTTT.

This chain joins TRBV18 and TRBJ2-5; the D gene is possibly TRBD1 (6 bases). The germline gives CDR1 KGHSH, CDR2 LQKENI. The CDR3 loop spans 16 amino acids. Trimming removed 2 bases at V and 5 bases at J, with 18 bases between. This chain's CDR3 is CASSPSIQGLWETQYF. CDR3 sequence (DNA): TGTGCCAGCTCACCAAGTATCCAGGGGTTGTGGGAGACCCAGTACTTC.

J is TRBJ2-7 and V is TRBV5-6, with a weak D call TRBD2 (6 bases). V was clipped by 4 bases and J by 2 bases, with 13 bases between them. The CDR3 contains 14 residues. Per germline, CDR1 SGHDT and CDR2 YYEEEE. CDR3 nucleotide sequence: TGTGCCAGCAGCCGACTAGTTGGGACCTACGAGCAGTACTTC. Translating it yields CASSRLVGTYEQYF.

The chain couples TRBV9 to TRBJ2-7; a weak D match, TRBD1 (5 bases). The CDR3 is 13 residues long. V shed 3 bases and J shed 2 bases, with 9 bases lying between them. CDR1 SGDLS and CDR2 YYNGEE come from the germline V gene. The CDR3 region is CASSAQGTYEQYF. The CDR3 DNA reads TGTGCCAGCAGCGCCCAGGGAACCTACGAGCAGTACTTC.

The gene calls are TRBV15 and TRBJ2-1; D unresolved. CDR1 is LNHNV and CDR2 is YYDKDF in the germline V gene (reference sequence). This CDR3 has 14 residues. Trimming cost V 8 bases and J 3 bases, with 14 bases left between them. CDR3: CATAGYGDYNEQFF. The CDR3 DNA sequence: TGTGCCACCGCCGGTTACGGTGACTACAATGAGCAGTTCTTC.

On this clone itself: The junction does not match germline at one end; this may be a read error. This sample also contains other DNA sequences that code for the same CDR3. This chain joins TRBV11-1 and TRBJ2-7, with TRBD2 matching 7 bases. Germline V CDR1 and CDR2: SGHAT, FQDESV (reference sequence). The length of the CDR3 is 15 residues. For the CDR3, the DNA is TGTGCCAGCAGTTTAGTGGCGGGAGCATCCTACGAGCAGTACTTC. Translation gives CASSLVAGASYEQYF.